This TCR beta chain comes out of a study of regulatory T cells in long-lasting Graves disease. Findings and limits, study-wide: Persistent Graves' patients showed less TCR diversity than newly diagnosed patients showed. Favored gene segments in persistent disease were TRBV28, TRBJ1-2 and TRBJ2-5.

As to time point: newly diagnosed GD, antithyroid drugs for less than 3 months. PBMCs provided the RNA from which the TCR library was made. CDR1 SNHLY and CDR2 FYNNEI come from the germline V gene. CDR3 length: 15 residues. Trimming removed 2 bases from V and 4 bases from J, with 12 bases in between. This clonotype was seen many times. Its antigen remains unknown. Construction of TCR beta libraries relied on iRepertoire HTBI primers and on Arm-PCR targeting CDR3 regions. TCRdb re-analysed the multiplex PCR reads in MiXCR, keeping a single row per CDR3 protein. The table has fewer than 350,000 distinct CDR3 sequences, 15% to 20% seen once; the top ten hold roughly 40%.

This TCR was recovered from a female donor with Graves disease. V is TRBV2 and J is TRBJ2-4; D is perhaps TRBD1 (6 bases). The source was peripheral blood mononuclear cells (PBMCs), collected at new diagnosis, from a patient treated with antithyroid drugs. The CDR3 DNA sequence: TGTGCCAGCAGTGAAACCACAGGGATAAAAAACATTCAGTACTTC. The encoded protein is CASSETTGIKNIQYF.